This entry describes one T cell receptor (beta chain). These data are taken from a study of blood T cell repertoires in COVID-19. Study-wide context: Specimens from acute and convalescent COVID-19 originated in the United States, Italy and Spain. In each case, the material was cDNA or gDNA derived from T cells, B-cell-depleted T cells, or PBMCs.

The repertoire was sequenced with immunoSEQ multiplex PCR; TCRdb's copy has only in-frame clones and lacks some. The table lists about 110,000 clones, about 85% of them singletons. Germline V CDR1 and CDR2: SGHKS, YYEKEE (reference sequence). Trimming removed 4 bases at V and 3 bases at J, with 14 bases between. This CDR3 has 14 amino acids. Specimen: peripheral blood. The rearrangement uses TRBV5-5 and TRBJ2-7; weak D call: TRBD1 (5 bases). The receptor was isolated from a man aged 40-55 years with acute or convalescent COVID-19. Here the CDR3 DNA reads TGTGCCAGCAGCGTCGGCCAGGGATTCTACGAGCAGTACTTC. Its protein is CASSVGQGFYEQYF.